This TCR beta chain was documented in a study of blood T cells in healthy people across ages (dated by TCRdb to the mid-2010s). In the study overall: In model experiments, template switching captured roughly one uniquely barcoded TCR beta cDNA molecule for every two T cells. Using the same blood draw, the study looked at two additional independent replicas of 1 million unique cDNA reads for two donors, one aged 18 to 30 and the other aged 80 or older. Donors were grouped into four age groups: young (average about 15 years), middle-aged (approximately 41), aged (approximately 67) and long-lived (around 82). Age-related changes in TCR beta repertoire diversity were measured in the study by deep sequencing normalized with unique cDNA molecular identifiers. To avoid experimental bias, donors of different ages were distributed randomly across sequencing lanes.

Summary of the overall study and its limitations: Compared with the aged group, more naive CD4+ T cells, fewer expanded clones and increased TCR diversity were shown by the long-lived group, suggesting age selection. Conclusive comparison of naive and antigen-experienced compartments was prevented by the profiling of bulk unsorted PBMCs. Donor CMV infection status was unknown, potentially confounding age-related changes in expanded clonotypes. Observed TCR beta diversity per million T cells fell roughly linearly with age, and a significant reduction was already apparent by age about 43. The percentage of naive T cells measured by flow cytometry correlated strongly with observed TCR beta diversity. Estimates of total diversity based on one million sequenced T cells were considered lower bounds and underestimates.

The library relied on 5' RACE. Sequenced on an Illumina HiSeq 2500. A second PCR of roughly 7 to 12 cycles was run with a J-beta primer mix and a sample-barcoded 5' primer. Each TCR beta cDNA molecule received a unique molecular identifier from a template-switch 5' adaptor carrying 12 random nucleotides. Each sample yielded at least 2.5 million CDR3-containing paired-end reads. The Mint cDNA synthesis kit, primed by a TRBC-specific oligonucleotide, was used to synthesize first-strand cDNA from all RNA. All cDNA was treated with uracil-DNA glycosylase and then went through a first 18-cycle PCR with the universal primers M1SS and BC2_uni_R. The original pipeline was this. For normalization, 1 million high-quality reads, each with a distinct molecular identifier, were randomly selected from each sample. Reads with shared molecular identifiers were discarded instead of being binned into consensus sequences. MiTCR, run with a Q25 quality threshold and the strictest error-elimination algorithm, handled CDR3 identification, clonotype clustering and error correction. A nonparametric unseen species model with Euler transformation was used to estimate lower-bound total TCR beta diversity. TCRdb itself trimmed the public reads at Q25 with fastp, ran MiXCR and retained productive beta chains. Each record represents a unique CDR3 protein, reported with the most common genes and DNA among its rows. The V and J calls and clone size come from TCRdb's table, not from the authors' own analysis. The sample table lists approximately 1.5 million distinct CDR3 sequences, roughly 43% of them with a count of one. Over 3.5% of the sample comes from the top ten.

The V and J ends are trimmed by 7 bases and 3 bases, leaving 16 bases between them. There are 15 amino acids in the CDR3, from cysteine to phenylalanine inclusive. Only the CDR3 portion is preserved as DNA: 45 bases, with reading frame beginning at the first base. The CDR1 and CDR2 encoded by the germline V gene are MNHEY and SVGEGT. Systemically healthy Caucasian individuals from Russia, about 38 in total and aged roughly 6 to 95 years, were included as donors. Each donor gave around 9.8 milliliters of peripheral blood, collected into EDTA-treated Vacutainer tubes. Ficoll-Paque density-gradient centrifugation was used to isolate PBMCs, with at least 7 million per sample. Total RNA, at least 6 micrograms per sample, was extracted from PBMCs with Trizol reagent. Naive CD45RAhigh/CD27high T cell percentages were measured by flow cytometry on a PBMC aliquot from every donor. In regard to this clonotype: Its cognate antigen has yet to be identified. One base away there is no much larger clone; base qualities are not given.

The material sequenced was blood. This TCR was sampled from a woman aged 18-29 years in good health. The chain is encoded by TRBV6-2 or TRBV6-3 joined to TRBJ2-1; D gene: possibly TRBD1, on 6 matching bases. This receptor has the CDR3 CASTTEGTLYNEQFF. In nucleotides, the sequence is TGTGCCAGCACCACAGAGGGGACACTCTACAATGAGCAGTTCTTC.